This passage covers 25 T cell receptor beta chains from one sample sequenced in a study of blood T cell repertoires in COVID-19. The repertoire was sequenced with immunoSEQ multiplex PCR; TCRdb's copy has only in-frame clones and lacks some. The sample shows approximately 230,000 clones, about 89% of them seen only once. Input material: PBMCs or T cells enriched from blood (not recorded which). These receptors were collected from a woman between 18 and 29 years old who had recovered from COVID-19.

This sequence joins TRBV11-2 and TRBJ1-2; no clear D gene. Germline V CDR1 and CDR2: SGHAT, FQNNGV. Trimming shortened V by 2 bases and J by 7 bases, and 14 bases separated the two germline ends. This CDR3 is built from 14 residues. This chain's CDR3 is CASSLRSSVTGYTF. CDR3 DNA: TGTGCCAGCAGCTTACGGAGCTCGGTAACTGGCTACACCTTC.

To note about this clone: This CDR3 is also generated by other DNA sequences in the sample. The chain carries TRBV20-1 and TRBJ2-7, with D unresolved. Trimming took 1 base from V and 4 from J, leaving 5 bases between them. The CDR3 length is 11 residues. Germline-derived CDR1 and CDR2 are DFQATT and SNEGSKA (reference sequence). CDR3 coding DNA: TGCAGTGCTAGAGGCAGTTACGAGCAGTACTTC. Encoded protein: CSARGSYEQYF.

The chain uses TRBV9 and TRBJ1-1; TRBD1 agrees at 7 bases. Germline lookup yields CDR1 SGDLS and CDR2 YYNGEE. Losses at the gene ends were 0 bases for V and 1 base for J; bases not matched to a gene: 15. CDR3 length: 19 residues. The CDR3 nucleotides are TGTGCCAGCAGCGTAGAATTAAGGGGGCAATTTCTGGGGAACACTGAAGCTTTCTTT. This sequence encodes CASSVELRGQFLGNTEAFF. Filled out from reference TRBV9 and TRBJ1-1, the complete variable domain reads DSGVTQTPKHLITATGQRVTLRCSPRSGDLSVYWYQQSLDQGLQFLIQYYNGEERAKGNILERFSAQQFPDLHSELNLSSLELGDSALYFCASSVELRGQFLGNTEAFFGQGTRLTVV.

The chain links TRBV7-8 to TRBJ1-2, with TRBD1 as a possible D gene (5 bases). V gave up 4 bases and J gave up 4 bases, with 10 bases separating them. In germline, CDR1 is SGHVS, CDR2 FQNEAQ. This CDR3 is 13 amino acids long. The CDR3 bases are TGTGCCAGCAGCTCTATAGACAGCTATGGCTACACCTTC. Translated: CASSSIDSYGYTF.

The CDR3 nucleotides are TGTGCCAGCAGTTCTACGACAGGGAGGAAATCAGAAAAACTGTTTTTT. Its translation is CASSSTTGRKSEKLFF. V usage is TRBV28 and J usage is TRBJ1-4; TRBD1 agrees at 7 bases. Germline loops: CDR1 MDHEN, CDR2 SYDVKM. The CDR3 length is 16 residues. V dropped 4 bases and J dropped 8; count of bases not matched to a gene: 13.

The chain links TRBV7-2 to TRBJ2-5; 10 bases line up with TRBD2. Germline CDR1 SGHTA, CDR2 FQGNSA. The CDR3 has 15 residues. Losses at the gene ends were 4 bases for V and 6 bases for J; bases not matched to a gene: 8. CDR3 coding DNA: TGTGCCAGCAGCTATAGAAGCGGGGGGGTAAAGACCCAGTACTTC. Amino acid sequence: CASSYRSGGVKTQYF.

This rearrangement joins TRBV19 to TRBJ2-6; D is uncertain. V lost 4 bases, J lost 2 bases, and 12 bases lay in between. CDR1 and CDR2 (germline): LNHDA, SQIVND (reference sequence). The CDR3 is made up of 16 amino acids. The CDR3 sequence: CASSTPHMTGANVLTF. The CDR3 nucleotides are TGTGCCAGTAGTACCCCTCACATGACTGGGGCCAACGTCCTGACTTTC.

J is TRBJ1-1 and V is TRBV19; D remains ambiguous. V lost 3 bases, J lost 3 bases, and 23 bases lay in between. CDR3 size: 18 residues. Germline V lookup: CDR1 LNHDA, CDR2 SQIVND (reference sequence). The CDR3 region is CASSISRTFSFRYTEAFF. CDR3 sequence (DNA): TGTGCCAGTAGTATTTCTCGGACTTTTTCTTTTAGATACACTGAAGCTTTCTTT.

Concerning this clone: This specimen includes other DNA sequences encoding the same CDR3. The genes are TRBV9 and TRBJ2-1; 7 bases line up with TRBD2. V lost 0 bases to trimming and J lost 3 bases; unmatched junction nucleotides: 3. The CDR3 extends over 15 amino acids. Germline CDR1 SGDLS, CDR2 YYNGEE. CDR3 loop: CASSVVGGSYNEQFF. CDR3 in DNA: TGTGCCAGCAGCGTAGTGGGCGGGAGCTACAATGAGCAGTTCTTC.

The CDR3: CASSQISGHQETQYF. CDR3 DNA: TGTGCCAGCAGCCAGATTAGCGGGCACCAAGAGACCCAGTACTTC. V gene TRBV3-1 (or the pseudogene TRBV3-2) combines with J gene TRBJ2-5; 7 nucleotides line up with TRBD2. CDR1 and CDR2 (germline): LGHDT, YNNKEL (reference sequence). V lost 3 bases to trimming and J lost 0 bases; unmatched junction nucleotides: 4. The CDR3 extends over 15 amino acids.

The chain combines TRBV4-1 with TRBJ2-1; D uncertain. The CDR3 sequence is 17 residues long. In germline, CDR1 is MGHRA, CDR2 YSYEKL. The V and J ends lost 6 bases and 3 bases respectively, with 21 bases between them. CDR3 sequence reads: CASSFNPRLRHYNEQFF. In DNA form, the CDR3 reads TGCGCCAGCAGTTTCAACCCGAGGCTGAGGCACTACAATGAGCAGTTCTTC.

As to this clone: Different DNA sequences within this sample yield the same CDR3. The V and J genes are TRBV2 and TRBJ1-5, with D perhaps matching TRBD1 (6 bases). The ends were cut back, 3 bases at V and 2 bases at J, with 8 bases in the middle. The CDR3 totals 14 residues. Germline lookup yields CDR1 SNHLY and CDR2 FYNNEI. For the CDR3, the DNA is TGTGCCAGCAGTGAGGGGGCAGGCAATCAGCCCCAGCATTTT. Translated: CASSEGAGNQPQHF.

The V and J genes are TRBV7-3 and TRBJ1-4; tentatively, D is TRBD1 (5 bases). Germline loops: CDR1 SGHTA, CDR2 FQGTGA. The CDR3 loop spans 16 amino acids. V was trimmed by 6 bases and J by 0 bases, leaving 14 bases between them. CDR3 DNA sequence: TGTGCCAGCAGTCCCCCCCTAGGGGCAACTAATGAAAAACTGTTTTTT. Its translation is CASSPPLGATNEKLFF. The full variable domain, its missing parts supplied by reference TRBV7-3 and TRBJ1-4, is GAGVSQTPSNKVTEKGKYVELRCDPISGHTALYWYRQSLGQGPEFLIYFQGTGAADDSGLPNDRFFAVRPEGSVSTLKIQRTERGDSAVYLCASSPPLGATNEKLFFGSGTQLSVL.

The chain couples TRBV29-1 to TRBJ2-7; 10 nucleotides agree with TRBD1. The CDR3 runs 14 residues. CDR1 is SQVTM and CDR2 is ANQGSEA in the germline V gene. With 6 bases clipped from V and 2 bases from J, the junction kept 7 bases outside the gene matches. The CDR3 bases are TGCAGCGTAATCCGGGACAGGGGACCCTACGAGCAGTACTTC. Its translation: CSVIRDRGPYEQYF.

This chain uses TRBV20-1 with TRBJ2-1; 10 positions agree with TRBD1. Germline CDR1 reads DFQATT; CDR2 reads SNEGSKA (reference sequence). V trimming: 3 bases; J trimming: 4 bases; junction bases outside the gene matches: 9. The CDR3 covers 16 residues. The CDR3 region has the DNA TGCAGTGCTAGTCCACGGGACAGGGGTACTTACAATGAGCAGTTCTTC. Translated, it gives CSASPRDRGTYNEQFF.

The gene calls are TRBV27 and TRBJ1-1; the D gene is possibly TRBD1 (5 bases). The ends were cut back, 5 bases at V and 4 bases at J, with 14 bases in the middle. Per germline, CDR1 MNHEY and CDR2 SMNVEV (reference sequence). This CDR3 comprises 14 residues. Here the CDR3 DNA reads TGTGCCAGCAGTGCCCAGGGTCGAATCACTGAAGCTTTCTTT. This encodes CASSAQGRITEAFF.

The chain is built from TRBV7-9 and TRBJ1-2, with 8 positions matching TRBD1. Germline lookup yields CDR1 SEHNR and CDR2 FQNEAQ (reference sequence). V shed 6 bases and J 7 bases; nucleotides not matched to a gene: 13. The length of the CDR3 is 15 residues. CDR3 bases: TGTGCCAGCAGACCCGATCAGGGGGCGTCAAGTGGCTACACCTTC. Amino acid sequence: CASRPDQGASSGYTF. Full variable domain (outside the CDR3, taken from reference TRBV7-9 and TRBJ1-2): DTGVSQNPRHKITKRGQNVTFRCDPISEHNRLYWYRQTLGQGPEFLTYFQNEAQLEKSRLLSDRFSAERPKGSFSTLEIQRTEQGDSAMYLCASRPDQGASSGYTFGSGTRLTVV.

The chain employs TRBV7-9 and TRBJ2-7, with 7 bases identical to TRBD1. J gave up 3 bases and V 5 bases, and 10 bases lay outside the gene matches. This CDR3 has 15 residues. In germline, CDR1 is SEHNR, CDR2 FQNEAQ (reference sequence). The CDR3: CASSRQGLANYEQYF. Written as DNA, the CDR3 is TGTGCCAGCAGCCGACAGGGCTTAGCCAACTACGAGCAGTACTTC.

This chain connects TRBV5-1 to TRBJ1-2, with D tentatively TRBD1 (5 bases). CDR3 length equals 15 residues. The V and J ends lost 4 bases and 2 bases respectively, with 15 bases between them. The germline V gene encodes CDR1 SGHRS and CDR2 YFSETQ. CDR3 nucleotides: TGCGCCAGCAGCCCGGACCCTCAGGGAAACTATGGCTACACCTTC. Amino acid sequence: CASSPDPQGNYGYTF.

The V and J genes are TRBV7-9 and TRBJ1-5; the D gene is possibly TRBD1 (6 bases). Trimming removed 0 bases from V and 0 bases from J, with 12 bases in between. The CDR3 loop spans 17 amino acids. The V gene's germline CDR1 is SEHNR and CDR2 FQNEAQ (reference sequence). Here the CDR3 reads CASSLAGAQYSNQPQHF. The CDR3 region has the DNA TGTGCCAGCAGCTTAGCGGGGGCACAGTATAGCAATCAGCCCCAGCATTTT.

V usage is TRBV5-4 and J usage is TRBJ1-1, with 11 bases fitting TRBD1. Trimming cost V 4 bases and J 5 bases; bases outside gene matches: 4. Germline V gene sequence: CDR1 SGHNT, CDR2 YYREEE (reference sequence). CDR3 size: 14 residues. CDR3 sequence reads: CASSPGQGGTEAFF. The CDR3 bases are TGTGCCAGCAGCCCGGGACAGGGGGGGACTGAAGCTTTCTTT.

The chain is built from TRBV4-3 and TRBJ1-6; 7 bases map to TRBD1. Looked up from germline, CDR1 is LGHNA and CDR2 is YSLEER. V lost 1 base to trimming and J lost 6 bases; unmatched junction nucleotides: 6. This CDR3 region has 16 residues. The CDR3 DNA sequence: TGCGCCAGCAGCCAAGGACAGGGCAGACCTAATTCACCCCTCCACTTT. Its translation: CASSQGQGRPNSPLHF.

The rearrangement uses TRBV25-1 and TRBJ2-7, with 7 bases aligning to TRBD1. CDR1 is MGHDK, CDR2 SYGVNS, per germline. Unmatched junction bases numbered 3, after V lost 4 bases and J lost 0 bases. This CDR3 contains 14 residues. The CDR3 protein is CASSGAGGSYEQYF. The CDR3 DNA is TGTGCCAGCAGTGGGGCAGGGGGCTCCTACGAGCAGTACTTC.

The rearrangement joins TRBV5-1 to TRBJ2-5; weak D call: TRBD1 (5 bases). Germline lookup yields CDR1 SGHRS and CDR2 YFSETQ. The CDR3 loop spans 14 amino acids. The V end lost 2 bases, the J end lost 1 base, and 9 bases lay between the germline ends. CDR3 residues: CASSLRQSQETQYF. The CDR3 region has the DNA TGCGCCAGCAGCTTAAGACAGTCCCAAGAGACCCAGTACTTC.

The J gene is TRBJ1-2, the V gene TRBV7-2; no firm D call. Per germline, CDR1 SGHTA and CDR2 FQGNSA. The V end was cut by 5 bases, the J end by 5 bases, with 9 bases between. The CDR3 covers 12 residues. CDR3 sequence reads: CASSPGIYGYTF. The CDR3 coding sequence is TGTGCCAGCAGCCCCGGGATTTATGGCTACACCTTC.